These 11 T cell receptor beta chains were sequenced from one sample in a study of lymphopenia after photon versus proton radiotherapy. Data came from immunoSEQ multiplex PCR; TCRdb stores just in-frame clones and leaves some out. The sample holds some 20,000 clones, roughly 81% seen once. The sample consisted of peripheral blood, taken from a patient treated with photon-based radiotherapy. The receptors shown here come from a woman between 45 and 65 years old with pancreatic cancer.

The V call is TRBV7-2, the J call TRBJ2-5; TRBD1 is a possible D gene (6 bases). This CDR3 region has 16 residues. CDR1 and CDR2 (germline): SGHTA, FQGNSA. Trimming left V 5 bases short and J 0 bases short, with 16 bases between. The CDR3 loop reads CASSQGQRAYQETQYF. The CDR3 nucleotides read TGTGCCAGCAGCCAAGGACAGAGAGCGTACCAAGAGACCCAGTACTTC.

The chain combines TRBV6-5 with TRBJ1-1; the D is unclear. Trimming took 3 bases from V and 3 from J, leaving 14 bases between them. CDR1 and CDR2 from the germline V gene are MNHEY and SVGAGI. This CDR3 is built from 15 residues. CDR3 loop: CASSYKGDWDTEAFF. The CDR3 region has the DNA TGTGCCAGCAGTTATAAAGGCGACTGGGACACTGAAGCTTTCTTT.

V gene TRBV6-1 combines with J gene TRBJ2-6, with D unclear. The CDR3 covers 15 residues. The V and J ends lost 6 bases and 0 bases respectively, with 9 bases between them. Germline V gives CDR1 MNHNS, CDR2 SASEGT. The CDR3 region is CASRNLISGANVLTF. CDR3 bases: TGTGCCAGCAGGAATTTAATCTCTGGGGCCAACGTCCTGACTTTC.

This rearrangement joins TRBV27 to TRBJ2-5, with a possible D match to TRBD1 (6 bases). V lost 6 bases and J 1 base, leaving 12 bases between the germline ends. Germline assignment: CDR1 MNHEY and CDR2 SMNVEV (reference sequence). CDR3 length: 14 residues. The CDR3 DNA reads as TGTGCCAGCAGGACCCAGGGGTCCCAAGAGACCCAGTACTTC. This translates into CASRTQGSQETQYF.

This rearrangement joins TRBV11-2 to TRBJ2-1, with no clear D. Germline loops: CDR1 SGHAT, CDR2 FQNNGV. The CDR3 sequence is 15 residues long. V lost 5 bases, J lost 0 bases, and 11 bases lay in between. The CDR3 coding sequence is TGTGCCAGCAGCCCCCGCAGGTCCTCCTACAATGAGCAGTTCTTC. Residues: CASSPRRSSYNEQFF.

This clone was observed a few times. CDR3 sequence: CASSWLGRDTSTDTQYF. The CDR3 bases are TGTGCCAGCAGTTGGCTGGGACGAGACACTAGCACAGATACGCAGTATTTT. The chain has TRBV27 and TRBJ2-3, with D perhaps being TRBD1 or TRBD2 (5 bases each). The CDR3 is 17 amino acids. V was cut by 4 bases and J by 0 bases, with 17 bases left in between. CDR1 and CDR2 from the germline V gene are MNHEY and SMNVEV (reference sequence).

DNA of the CDR3: TGTGCCACCAGCAGAGAGCGAAGGGTCAGGGCCTACAATGAGCAGTTCTTC. Protein: CATSRERRVRAYNEQFF. The J gene is TRBJ2-1, the V gene TRBV15, with a weak D call TRBD1 (5 bases). V lost 0 bases and J lost 2, with 14 bases in between. Germline V gives CDR1 LNHNV, CDR2 YYDKDF (reference sequence). The CDR3 runs 17 residues.

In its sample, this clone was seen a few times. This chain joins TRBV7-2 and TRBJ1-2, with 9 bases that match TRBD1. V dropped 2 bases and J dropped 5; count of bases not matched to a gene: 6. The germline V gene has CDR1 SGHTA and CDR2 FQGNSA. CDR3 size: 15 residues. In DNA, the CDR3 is TGTGCCAGCAGCTTAACCGGGACAGGGACGTATGGCTACACCTTC. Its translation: CASSLTGTGTYGYTF.

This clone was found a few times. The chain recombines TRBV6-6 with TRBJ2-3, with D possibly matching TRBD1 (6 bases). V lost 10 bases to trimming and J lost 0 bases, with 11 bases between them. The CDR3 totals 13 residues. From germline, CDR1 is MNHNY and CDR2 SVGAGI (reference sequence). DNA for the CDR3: TGTGCCATACAGGGCGGGAGCACAGATACGCAGTATTTT. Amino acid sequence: CAIQGGSTDTQYF.

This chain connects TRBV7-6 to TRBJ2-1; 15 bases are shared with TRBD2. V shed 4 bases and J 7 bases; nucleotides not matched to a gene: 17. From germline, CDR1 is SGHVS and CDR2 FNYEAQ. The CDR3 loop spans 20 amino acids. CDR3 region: CASSSPDRGLAGGTWNEQFF. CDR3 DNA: TGTGCCAGCAGCTCCCCGGACAGGGGACTAGCGGGAGGTACGTGGAATGAGCAGTTCTTC.

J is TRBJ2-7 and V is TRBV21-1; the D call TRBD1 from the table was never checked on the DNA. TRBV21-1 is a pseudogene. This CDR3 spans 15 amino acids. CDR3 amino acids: CASSEETGSSYEQYF. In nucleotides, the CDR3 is TGTGCCAGCAGCGAAGAGACAGGGAGCTCCTACGAGCAGTACTTC.